The 19 T cell receptor beta chains below were found in one sample sequenced in a study of metastatic and nonmetastatic thyroid tumors (dated by TCRdb to between 2020 and 2021). Libraries came from PCR. The instrument given in TCRdb is Illumina HiSeq 4000. In-frame beta chains were kept once TCRdb had trimmed the public reads at Q25 with fastp and called clones with MiXCR. This sample holds roughly 83,000 clones; more than 12% were observed only once. Around 3.3% of the sample comes from the top ten. None of the patients had been given any treatment before thyroid surgery. Source material: blood. Source of these receptors: a female donor with papillary thyroid cancer or a benign thyroid nodule (not recorded which). Some clones in this sample may be carry-over from other donors' samples.

This sequence joins TRBV20-1 and TRBJ2-1; 11 bases match TRBD2. Germline values: CDR1 DFQATT, CDR2 SNEGSKA (reference sequence). V lost 5 bases, J lost 7 bases, and 16 bases stayed unmatched. The CDR3 sequence is 17 residues long. The CDR3 bases are TGCAGTGCTCTATCGCCCGGGACTAGCGGTGGGGATAATGAGCAGTTCTTC. Translation gives CSALSPGTSGGDNEQFF.

Ten or more counts support this clone. J is TRBJ2-7 and V is TRBV18; D is possibly TRBD1 or TRBD2 (6 bases each). V dropped 2 bases and J dropped 7 bases, with 18 bases sitting between them. The CDR3 covers 15 residues. Germline V gives CDR1 KGHSH, CDR2 LQKENI. Written as DNA, the CDR3 is TGTGCCAGCTCACCAGGGGGGACAAGCCAGGGAGAGCAGTACTTC. This sequence encodes CASSPGGTSQGEQYF.

This clone was detected only a few times. This clone may be a read error of a much larger clone one base away. The V and J genes are TRBV12-3 or TRBV12-4 and TRBJ1-1, with TRBD1 as a possible D gene (5 bases). The CDR3 covers 12 residues. V was shortened by 5 bases and J by 11 bases, with 15 bases between the two germline ends. The DNA of the CDR3 is TGTGCCAGCAGTCTTATTGGGGGTGAGGCTTTCTTT. It encodes CASSLIGGEAFF.

The table lists this clone with many counts. This sequence joins TRBV27 and TRBJ2-3; possibly TRBD2 for D (7 bases). The CDR3 loop spans 15 amino acids. The germline gives CDR1 MNHEY, CDR2 SMNVEV (reference sequence). Trimming removed 2 bases at V and 2 bases at J, with 11 bases between. This chain's CDR3 is CASSLDRGATDTQYF. In DNA form, the CDR3 reads TGTGCCAGCAGTTTAGATCGGGGGGCCACAGATACGCAGTATTTT.

This clone appeared many times. This chain joins TRBV11-1 and TRBJ2-7; 9 bases align to TRBD2. The CDR3 consists of 16 residues. V shed 3 bases, J shed 2 bases, and the junction held 8 bases outside the gene matches. Germline V CDR1 and CDR2: SGHAT, FQDESV (reference sequence). The CDR3 region is CASSLDSGGAPYEQYF. DNA of the CDR3: TGTGCCAGCAGCTTGGATAGCGGGGGCGCGCCCTACGAGCAGTACTTC.

This clone was recorded at least ten times. The chain recombines TRBV9 with TRBJ2-3, with D possibly called TRBD1 or TRBD2 (5 bases each). The germline V gene encodes CDR1 SGDLS and CDR2 YYNGEE. Trimming shortened V by 3 bases and J by 6 bases, and 11 bases separated the two germline ends. CDR3 size: 13 residues. CDR3 nucleotides: TGTGCCAGCAGCGATACGGGGCTCGATACGCAGTATTTT. The encoded protein is CASSDTGLDTQYF.

This clone was detected many times. This chain connects TRBV27 to TRBJ2-1, with D unclear. CDR1 is MNHEY and CDR2 is SMNVEV in the germline V gene (reference sequence). The CDR3 is made up of 14 amino acids. Trimming shortened V by 8 bases and J by 3 bases, and 14 bases separated the two germline ends. The CDR3 DNA is TGTGCCAGCTGTCCGGGCCCGGGCTACAATGAGCAGTTCTTC. Encoded protein: CASCPGPGYNEQFF.

This clone was detected only a few times. V and J are TRBV7-8 and TRBJ2-1; D is unresolved. Trimming took off 1 base at V and 5 bases at J, with 9 bases between the two ends. This CDR3 is built from 14 residues. CDR1 is SGHVS and CDR2 is FQNEAQ in the germline V gene. The CDR3 DNA sequence: TGTGCCAGCAGCTTAGAGGACGCCGACAATGAGCAGTTCTTC. This gives the protein CASSLEDADNEQFF.

A word on this clone: A much larger clone differs from this one at a single base, so this may be a read error. The CDR3 is CASSRDSSSGADVLTF. Written as DNA, the CDR3 is TGTGCCAGCAGCCGGGACAGTAGTTCTGGGGCCGACGTCCTGACTTTC. The chain joins TRBV4-2 to TRBJ2-6; 7 nucleotides match TRBD1. The CDR3 runs to 16 residues. Germline V gives CDR1 LGHNA, CDR2 YNFKEQ.

This clone was detected only a few times. This clone may be a read error of a much larger clone one base away. V and J are TRBV29-1 and TRBJ2-3, with 16 bases lining up with TRBD2. The germline V gene has CDR1 SQVTM and CDR2 ANQGSEA. J gave up 4 bases and V 7 bases, and 8 bases lay outside the gene matches. The CDR3 has 16 amino acids. Here the CDR3 DNA reads TGCAGCGACTGGGCGGGACTAGCGGGGGGGTCAGATACGCAGTATTTT. It encodes CSDWAGLAGGSDTQYF.

This clone was counted many times. This may arise from a read error, as a much more abundant clone is one base away. The chain carries TRBV6-1 and TRBJ2-1; D call uncertain. Germline lookup yields CDR1 MNHNS and CDR2 SASEGT. The V gene lost 2 bases and the J gene lost 10 bases, with 15 bases spanning the gap. The length of the CDR3 is 14 residues. The DNA for the CDR3 is TGTGCCAGCAGTGAATCGGGCAACCCCAGCGAGCAGTTCTTC. Translated: CASSESGNPSEQFF.

This clone showed up many times. Its ends do not fully match the called genes, so a read error is possible. In the same sample, other DNA sequences code for this CDR3. This chain links TRBV7-3 with TRBJ1-1; TRBD1 matches at 9 bases. The germline V gene encodes CDR1 SGHTA and CDR2 FQGTGA. The CDR3 covers 15 residues. CDR3 sequence reads: CASSSTGGLTAEAFF. The CDR3 DNA reads TGTGCCAGCAGCTCGACAGGGGGACTAACGGCTGAGGCTTTCTTT. Complete variable domain (other parts from reference TRBV7-3 and TRBJ1-1): GAGVSQTPSNKVTEKGKYVELRCDPISGHTALYWYRQSLGQGPEFLIYFQGTGAADDSGLPNDRFFAVRPEGSVSTLKIQRTERGDSAVYLCASSSTGGLTAEAFFGQGTRLTVV.

This clone was observed a few times. This may be a read error, as it is one base from a much larger clone. The genes are TRBV20-1 and TRBJ2-7; 7 positions agree with TRBD2. CDR3 length equals 13 residues. CDR1 DFQATT and CDR2 SNEGSKA come from the germline V gene (reference sequence). V dropped 3 bases and J dropped 2; count of bases not matched to a gene: 4. The CDR3 here is CSARGTIAYEQYF. CDR3 DNA sequence: TGCAGTGCTAGGGGGACTATCGCCTACGAGCAGTACTTC.

In its sample, this clone was seen many times. The chain is built from TRBV2 and TRBJ2-3, with D tentatively TRBD2 (6 bases). There are 13 residues in the CDR3. Germline CDR1 is SNHLY and CDR2 is FYNNEI. The V and J ends lost 4 bases and 4 bases respectively, with 9 bases between them. This chain's CDR3 is CASSGTTSDTQYF. The CDR3 DNA is TGTGCCAGCAGTGGGACTACCTCAGATACGCAGTATTTT.

This clone showed up just a few times. The CDR3 reads CASSLAGINQETQYF. CDR3 bases: TGCGCCAGCAGCTTGGCCGGAATAAATCAAGAGACCCAGTACTTC. The chain links TRBV5-1 to TRBJ2-5; unclear D gene. With 0 bases removed from V and 2 bases from J, the gap between germline ends came to 11 bases. This CDR3 comprises 15 residues. The germline gives CDR1 SGHRS, CDR2 YFSETQ.

The sample holds many counts of this clone. Other DNA sequences from this sample encode an identical CDR3 as well. This chain joins TRBV5-6 and TRBJ2-2; 8 positions match TRBD1. Trimming removed 0 bases from V and 2 bases from J; junction bases left unmatched: 6. CDR3 size: 17 residues. CDR1 and CDR2 from the germline V gene are SGHDT and YYEEEE. DNA of the CDR3: TGTGCCAGCAGCTTGGCGGGGGCAGGGGGCAACACCGGGGAGCTGTTTTTT. It codes for CASSLAGAGGNTGELFF.

At least ten counts were recorded for this clone. The rearrangement links TRBV7-7 to TRBJ2-7; D is unclear. V dropped 2 bases and J dropped 3 bases, with 11 bases sitting between them. Germline CDR1 reads SSHAT; CDR2 reads FNYEAQ (reference sequence). This CDR3 region has 14 residues. CDR3 bases: TGTGCCAGCAGCTTAAGCGCAAAGGGCTACGAGCAGTACTTC. Amino acid sequence: CASSLSAKGYEQYF.

The chain is built from TRBV6-1 and TRBJ2-7, with 10 bases fitting TRBD2. CDR1 MNHNS and CDR2 SASEGT come from the germline V gene. CDR3 size: 14 residues. V was clipped by 8 bases and J by 0 bases; unmatched bases: 4. In DNA, the CDR3 is TGTGCCAGCCAGCGGGAGGGGAGCTCCTACGAGCAGTACTTC. It is translated as CASQREGSSYEQYF.

Turning to this clone: This may stem from a read error, because a much larger clone lies one nucleotide away. V usage is TRBV6-1 and J usage is TRBJ2-3, with D unclear. The CDR3 consists of 15 residues. Germline V gene data show CDR1 as MNHNS and CDR2 as SASEGT. V gave up 11 bases and J gave up 2 bases, with 20 bases separating them. The CDR3, as DNA: TGTGCCCTTCAACCCTCCTGGCGGTCCACAGATACGCAGTATTTT. As protein: CALQPSWRSTDTQYF.